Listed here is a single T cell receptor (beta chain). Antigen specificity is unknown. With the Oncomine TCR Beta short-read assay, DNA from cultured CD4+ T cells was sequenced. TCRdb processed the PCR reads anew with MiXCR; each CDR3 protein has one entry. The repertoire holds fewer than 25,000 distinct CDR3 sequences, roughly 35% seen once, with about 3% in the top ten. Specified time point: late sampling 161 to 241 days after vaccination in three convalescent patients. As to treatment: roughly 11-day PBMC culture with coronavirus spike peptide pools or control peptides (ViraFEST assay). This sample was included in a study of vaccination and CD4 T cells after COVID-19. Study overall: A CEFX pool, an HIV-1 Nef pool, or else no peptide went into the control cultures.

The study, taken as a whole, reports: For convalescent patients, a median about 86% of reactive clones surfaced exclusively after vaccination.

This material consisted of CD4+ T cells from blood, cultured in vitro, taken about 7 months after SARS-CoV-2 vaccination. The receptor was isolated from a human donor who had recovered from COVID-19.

CDR3 residues: CASSQDGGQLYEQYF. The CDR3 nucleotides read TGTGCCAGCAGCCAAGATGGGGGACAGCTATACGAGCAGTACTTC. This sequence joins TRBV4-2 and TRBJ2-7; 7 positions agree with TRBD1. Germline assignment: CDR1 LGHNA and CDR2 YNFKEQ. The V gene end was trimmed by 0 bases and the J gene end by 4 bases; junction bases not matched to a gene: 6. The CDR3 has 15 amino acids.